The next 16 T cell receptor beta chains were all read from a single sample in a study of response to subunit inactivated influenza vaccine. TCRdb reprocessed the RT-PCR reads with MiXCR, giving one entry per CDR3 protein. The repertoire consists of roughly 500,000 distinct CDR3 sequences, with around 25% occurring once and the leading ten covering 2.5% to 3%. The sample was also reused in another study, on T cells expressing NK-cell markers. That source reports: cDNA encoding TCR beta was synthesized via 5'RACE template switching incorporating UMIs.

This specimen consisted of CD4+ T cells sorted from PBMCs, obtained 12 days after vaccination. The source of these receptors is a man aged 45-60 years who received an inactivated influenza vaccine.

The CDR3 coding sequence is TGCAGTGCTAGAGGACTAGCGGGATACACAGATACGCAGTATTTT. Amino acids: CSARGLAGYTDTQYF. This chain uses TRBV20-1 with TRBJ2-3; TRBD2 matches 11 bases. The CDR3 contains 15 residues. V dropped 1 base and J dropped 2; count of bases not matched to a gene: 2. Germline V gene lookup returns CDR1 DFQATT and CDR2 SNEGSKA (reference sequence).

V gene TRBV9 combines with J gene TRBJ1-1, with 7 bases lining up with TRBD1. The V gene end was trimmed by 0 bases and the J gene end by 4 bases; junction bases not matched to a gene: 9. The V gene's germline CDR1 is SGDLS and CDR2 YYNGEE. CDR3 length equals 16 residues. The CDR3 region is CASSVGAGGGGTEAFF. CDR3 nucleotides: TGTGCCAGCAGCGTAGGGGCAGGGGGTGGTGGCACTGAAGCTTTCTTT. The full variable domain, in which reference TRBV9 and TRBJ1-1 provide the parts outside the CDR3, is DSGVTQTPKHLITATGQRVTLRCSPRSGDLSVYWYQQSLDQGLQFLIQYYNGEERAKGNILERFSAQQFPDLHSELNLSSLELGDSALYFCASSVGAGGGGTEAFFGQGTRLTVV.

The chain links TRBV19 to TRBJ2-3, with D possibly being TRBD2 (6 bases). Germline lookup yields CDR1 LNHDA and CDR2 SQIVND (reference sequence). This CDR3 contains 13 residues. Trimming left V 1 base short and J 5 bases short, with 7 bases between. DNA for the CDR3: TGTGCCAGTAGTATAGCCGGGGGAGATACGCAGTATTTT. This translates into CASSIAGGDTQYF.

This clonotype was detected once. The chain couples TRBV6-1 to TRBJ2-1; D unclear. Per germline, CDR1 MNHNS and CDR2 SASEGT. This CDR3 is built from 15 residues. V lost 2 bases and J lost 7, with 15 bases in between. In DNA form, the CDR3 reads TGTGCCAGCAGTGAACGTCCCCAAGGGTCAAATGAGCAGTTCTTC. This gives the protein CASSERPQGSNEQFF.

This rearrangement joins TRBV7-6 to TRBJ2-2, with D possibly TRBD1 on 6 matching bases. V lost 5 bases to trimming and J lost 4 bases, with 17 bases between them. The CDR3 is 16 amino acids. Germline V gene lookup returns CDR1 SGHVS and CDR2 FNYEAQ. The CDR3 sequence: CASSIGTYSGTGELFF. The CDR3 DNA reads TGTGCCAGCAGCATTGGGACATATAGTGGCACCGGGGAGCTGTTTTTT.

A few counts support this clonotype. The chain carries TRBV11-1 and TRBJ2-3, with D perhaps matching TRBD2 (5 bases). The V end lost 9 bases, the J end lost 4 bases, and 14 bases lay between the germline ends. The germline V gene encodes CDR1 SGHAT and CDR2 FQDESV (reference sequence). The CDR3 has 13 residues. CDR3 sequence: CASTHSDPDTQYF. The CDR3 DNA reads TGTGCCAGTACACATAGCGACCCAGATACGCAGTATTTT.

The rearrangement links TRBV6-6 to TRBJ2-5, with D possibly matching TRBD2 (6 bases). From germline, CDR1 is MNHNY and CDR2 SVGAGI (reference sequence). CDR3 length: 13 residues. V lost 1 base and J lost 5, with 8 bases in between. The CDR3 loop reads CASSYLGLETQYF. In DNA form, the CDR3 reads TGTGCCAGCAGTTACTTGGGACTGGAGACCCAGTACTTC.

This clonotype was counted only a few times. The V gene is TRBV5-1, the J gene TRBJ2-1, with D tentatively TRBD2 (6 bases). Germline V gives CDR1 SGHRS, CDR2 YFSETQ. V lost 5 bases to trimming and J lost 5 bases, with 17 bases between them. The CDR3 has 15 residues. For the CDR3, the DNA is TGCGCCAGCAGGCTGGTGGTTGCTAGCGACAATGAGCAGTTCTTC. Translating it yields CASRLVVASDNEQFF.

This clonotype was picked up a small number of times. This sequence joins TRBV6-2 or TRBV6-3 and TRBJ1-5, with 8 bases matching TRBD1. With V trimmed by 6 bases and J by 5 bases, 9 bases remained unmatched. This CDR3 comprises 15 residues. From germline, CDR1 is MNHEY and CDR2 SVGEGT. CDR3: CASRPGQGRYQPQHF. DNA of the CDR3: TGTGCCAGCAGACCCGGACAGGGAAGGTATCAGCCCCAGCATTTT.

V gene TRBV20-1 combines with J gene TRBJ1-5; the D gene is possibly TRBD1 (6 bases). CDR3 length equals 15 residues. Germline CDR1 DFQATT, CDR2 SNEGSKA (reference sequence). Trimming left V 7 bases short and J 1 base short, with 17 bases between. The DNA for the CDR3 is TGCAGTGTGGCTGACCTGGGGGCGAGCAATCAGCCCCAGCATTTT. This sequence encodes CSVADLGASNQPQHF.

This clonotype was counted many times. The chain uses TRBV2 and TRBJ2-5, with D perhaps matching TRBD1 (5 bases). The V gene lost 6 bases and the J gene lost 5 bases, with 16 bases spanning the gap. Germline assignment: CDR1 SNHLY and CDR2 FYNNEI. The CDR3 is 14 amino acids. This CDR3 is CASSRVGSRETQYF. DNA for the CDR3: TGTGCCAGCAGCAGGGTGGGATCTCGGGAGACCCAGTACTTC. The entire variable domain, with the rest obtained from reference TRBV2 and TRBJ2-5, is as follows: EPEVTQTPSHQVTQMGQEVILRCVPISNHLYFYWYRQILGQKVEFLVSFYNNEISEKSEIFDDQFSVERPDGSNFTLKIRSTKLEDSAMYFCASSRVGSRETQYFGPGTRLLVL.

This sequence joins TRBV6-5 and TRBJ2-3; D might be TRBD2 (6 bases). CDR1 is MNHEY and CDR2 is SVGAGI in the germline V gene. V was cut by 1 base and J by 5 bases, with 13 bases left in between. The CDR3 contains 15 residues. CDR3 sequence (DNA): TGTGCCAGCAGTTACTTATGGCGGGGTAGAGATACGCAGTATTTT. This translates into CASSYLWRGRDTQYF.

The chain carries TRBV10-3 and TRBJ1-2, with D perhaps matching TRBD1 (5 bases). Germline V gene data show CDR1 as ENHRY and CDR2 as SYGVKD. Trimming shortened V by 5 bases and J by 7 bases, and 23 bases separated the two germline ends. The length of the CDR3 is 16 residues. CDR3 protein: CAISQGVQRGPTGYTF. CDR3 nucleotide sequence: TGTGCCATCAGTCAAGGGGTACAGAGAGGGCCAACTGGCTACACCTTC.

This clonotype was observed a few times. V is TRBV28 and J is TRBJ2-7, with TRBD1 matching 7 bases. This CDR3 has 15 amino acids. Trimming at V came to 6 bases and at J to 4 bases, leaving 12 bases not matched to a gene. Germline V gene lookup returns CDR1 MDHEN and CDR2 SYDVKM. CDR3 residues: CASRSTGARKYEQYF. As DNA, the CDR3 is TGTGCCAGCAGGTCTACAGGGGCAAGGAAGTACGAGCAGTACTTC.

This clonotype has more than one count but fewer than ten. The CDR3 loop is CASSLEVRGEQFF. CDR3 bases: TGTGCCAGCAGCTTAGAGGTTCGGGGTGAGCAGTTCTTC. The genes are TRBV7-9 and TRBJ2-1; D possibly corresponds to TRBD2 (5 bases). Germline V gene lookup returns CDR1 SEHNR and CDR2 FQNEAQ (reference sequence). V dropped 1 base and J dropped 9 bases, with 10 bases sitting between them. This CDR3 comprises 13 residues. Complete variable domain (other parts from reference TRBV7-9 and TRBJ2-1): DTGVSQNPRHKITKRGQNVTFRCDPISEHNRLYWYRQTLGQGPEFLTYFQNEAQLEKSRLLSDRFSAERPKGSFSTLEIQRTEQGDSAMYLCASSLEVRGEQFFGPGTRLTVL.

The genes are TRBV18 and TRBJ2-2; possible D gene TRBD2, 6 bases. V was pared by 3 bases and J by 1 base, with 12 bases between. The CDR3 length is 16 residues. Germline-derived CDR1 and CDR2 are KGHSH and LQKENI. This CDR3 reads CASSPPGGMNTGELFF. CDR3 coding DNA: TGTGCCAGCTCACCCCCTGGGGGGATGAACACCGGGGAGCTGTTTTTT.